Included here is one T cell receptor beta chain sequence, with context. Its target is not known. The data were obtained in a study of shared clonotypes between healthy human individuals. Study-level results: Depth of sequencing was expected to influence donor clonotype sharing. The represented genetic and exposure-history diversity was limited by the small number of donors.

Naive CD8 populations comprised CD45RO-negative cells positively selected for CCR7, excluding terminally differentiated effector memory CD45RA+ cells. An assay was performed, and its level was deep. In the study's own analysis: Because ImmunoSEQ provided only junction sequences with no quality scores, the filtering differed. Using immunoSEQ multiplex PCR, the repertoire was profiled, and TCRdb retains in-frame clones only, with some absent. That table gives V, J and clone size, and the DNA gave D and trimming. The sample lists more than 600,000 clones; about 90% were seen once. The material sequenced was naive CD8+ T cells sorted from blood. The receptor's source is a man aged 25-40 years in good health.

The CDR3 loop reads CASSVAYNEQFF. Here the CDR3 DNA reads TGTGCCAGCAGCGTGGCCTACAATGAGCAGTTCTTC. This chain links TRBV11-2 with TRBJ2-1; D not resolved. Germline CDR1 and CDR2: SGHAT and FQNNGV. V lost 5 bases to trimming and J lost 2 bases, with 4 bases between them. The CDR3 has 12 amino acids.